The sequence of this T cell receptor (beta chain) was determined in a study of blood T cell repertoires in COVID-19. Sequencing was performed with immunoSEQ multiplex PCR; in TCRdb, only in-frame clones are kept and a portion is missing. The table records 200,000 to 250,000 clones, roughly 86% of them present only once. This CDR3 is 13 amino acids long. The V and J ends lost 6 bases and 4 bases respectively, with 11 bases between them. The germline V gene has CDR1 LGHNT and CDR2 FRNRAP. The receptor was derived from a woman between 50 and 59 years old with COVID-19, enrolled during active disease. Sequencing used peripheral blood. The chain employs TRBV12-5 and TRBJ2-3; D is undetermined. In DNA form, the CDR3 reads TGTGCTAGTGGCCGCAGCCAGGCAGATACGCAGTATTTT. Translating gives CASGRSQADTQYF.